Given below is one T cell receptor (beta chain) in context. This sample is drawn from a study of cytomegalovirus exposure and HLA in healthy donors. This CDR3 has 14 residues. In germline, CDR1 is LNHDA, CDR2 SQIVND (reference sequence). The V end lost 3 bases, the J end lost 2 bases, and 11 bases lay between the germline ends. The PCR was carried out with 60 Vbeta primers and 13 Jbeta primers. Sequencing was performed with immunoSEQ multiplex PCR; in TCRdb, only in-frame clones are kept and a portion is missing. This table has 200,000 to 250,000 clones, approximately 80% appearing once. Samples came from healthy bone marrow donors.

V and J are TRBV19 and TRBJ2-7; weak D call: TRBD2 (6 bases). The sequence was collected from a boy under 10 years old in good health and CMV-seronegative. Material for sequencing was PBMCs. The CDR3: CASSMNSGAYEQYF. In nucleotides, the CDR3 is TGTGCCAGTAGTATGAACTCGGGAGCCTACGAGCAGTACTTC.